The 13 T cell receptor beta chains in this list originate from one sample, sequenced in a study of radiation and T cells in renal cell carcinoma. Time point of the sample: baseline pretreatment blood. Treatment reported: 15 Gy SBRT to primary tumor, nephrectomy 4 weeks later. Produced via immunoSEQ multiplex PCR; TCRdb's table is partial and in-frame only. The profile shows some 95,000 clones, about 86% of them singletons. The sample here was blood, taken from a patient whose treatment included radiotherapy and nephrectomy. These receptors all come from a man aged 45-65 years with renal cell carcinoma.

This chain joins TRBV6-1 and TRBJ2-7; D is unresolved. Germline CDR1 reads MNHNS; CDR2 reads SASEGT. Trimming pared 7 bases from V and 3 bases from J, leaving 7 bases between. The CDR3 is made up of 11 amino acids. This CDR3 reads CASTEVYEQYF. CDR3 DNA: TGTGCCAGCACAGAGGTCTACGAGCAGTACTTC.

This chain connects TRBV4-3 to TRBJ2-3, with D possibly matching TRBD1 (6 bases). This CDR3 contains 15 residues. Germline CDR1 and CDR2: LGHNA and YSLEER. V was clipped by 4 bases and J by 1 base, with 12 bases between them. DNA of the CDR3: TGCGCCAGCAGCCCAGCTAGACAGGGCACAGATACGCAGTATTTT. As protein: CASSPARQGTDTQYF.

CDR3 residues: CASSFTGTGAHGGYGYTF. CDR3 coding DNA: TGCGCCAGCAGCTTCACCGGGACAGGGGCCCATGGGGGGTATGGCTACACCTTC. The J gene is TRBJ1-2, the V gene TRBV5-1; 10 bases agree with TRBD1. The germline gives CDR1 SGHRS, CDR2 YFSETQ. V dropped 2 bases and J dropped 5; count of bases not matched to a gene: 15. This CDR3 region has 18 residues.

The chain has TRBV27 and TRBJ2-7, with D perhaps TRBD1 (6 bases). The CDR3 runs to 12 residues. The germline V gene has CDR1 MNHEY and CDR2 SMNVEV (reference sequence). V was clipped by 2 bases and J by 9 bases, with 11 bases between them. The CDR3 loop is CASSLIGQMQYF. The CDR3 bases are TGTGCCAGCAGTTTAATAGGACAGATGCAGTACTTC.

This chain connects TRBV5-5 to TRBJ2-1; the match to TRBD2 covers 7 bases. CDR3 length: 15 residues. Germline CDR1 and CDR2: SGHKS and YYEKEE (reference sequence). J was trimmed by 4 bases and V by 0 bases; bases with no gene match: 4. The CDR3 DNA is TGTGCCAGCAGCTTGGGTCTAGCGGTTTACAATGAGCAGTTCTTC. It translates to CASSLGLAVYNEQFF.

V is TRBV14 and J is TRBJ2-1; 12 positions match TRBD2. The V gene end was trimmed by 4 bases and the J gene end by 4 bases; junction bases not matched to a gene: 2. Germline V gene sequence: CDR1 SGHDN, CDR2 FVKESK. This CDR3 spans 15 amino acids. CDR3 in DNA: TGTGCCAGCAGCCGCGGACTAGCGGGGTACAATGAGCAGTTCTTC. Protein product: CASSRGLAGYNEQFF. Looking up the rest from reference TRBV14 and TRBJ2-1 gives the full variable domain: EAGVTQFPSHSVIEKGQTVTLRCDPISGHDNLYWYRRVMGKEIKFLLHFVKESKQDESGMPNNRFLAERTGGTYSTLKVQPAELEDSGVYFCASSRGLAGYNEQFFGPGTRLTVL.

The CDR3 sequence is CASSVRVRTDTQYF. Here the CDR3 DNA reads TGTGCCAGCAGTGTTAGAGTGCGGACAGATACGCAGTATTTT. This chain connects TRBV2 to TRBJ2-3, with unresolved D. The V end lost 4 bases, the J end lost 3 bases, and 11 bases lay between the germline ends. Germline CDR1 and CDR2: SNHLY and FYNNEI. The CDR3 is made up of 14 amino acids.

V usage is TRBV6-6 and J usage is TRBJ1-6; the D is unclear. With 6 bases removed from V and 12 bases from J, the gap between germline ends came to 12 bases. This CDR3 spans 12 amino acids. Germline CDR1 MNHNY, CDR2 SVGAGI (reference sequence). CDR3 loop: CASSKGIEPLHF. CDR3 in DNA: TGTGCCAGCAGCAAGGGTATCGAACCCCTCCACTTT.

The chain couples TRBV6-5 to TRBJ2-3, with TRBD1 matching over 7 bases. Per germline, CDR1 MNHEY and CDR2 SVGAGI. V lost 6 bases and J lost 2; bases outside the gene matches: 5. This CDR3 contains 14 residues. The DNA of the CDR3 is TGTGCCAGCAGGACAGGGCGGTACACAGATACGCAGTATTTT. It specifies CASRTGRYTDTQYF.

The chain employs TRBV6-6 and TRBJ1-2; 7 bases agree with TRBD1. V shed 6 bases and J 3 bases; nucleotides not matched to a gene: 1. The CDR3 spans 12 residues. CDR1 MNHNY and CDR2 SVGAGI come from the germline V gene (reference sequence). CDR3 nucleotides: TGTGCCAGCAGCAGGGGGGACTATGGCTACACCTTC. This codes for CASSRGDYGYTF.

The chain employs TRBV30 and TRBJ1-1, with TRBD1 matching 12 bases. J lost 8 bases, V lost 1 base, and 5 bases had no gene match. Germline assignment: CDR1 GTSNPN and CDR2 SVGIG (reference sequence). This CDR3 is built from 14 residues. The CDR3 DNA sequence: TGTGCCTGGAGTGGGGGACAGGGGGCGACGGAAGCTTTCTTT. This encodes CAWSGGQGATEAFF.

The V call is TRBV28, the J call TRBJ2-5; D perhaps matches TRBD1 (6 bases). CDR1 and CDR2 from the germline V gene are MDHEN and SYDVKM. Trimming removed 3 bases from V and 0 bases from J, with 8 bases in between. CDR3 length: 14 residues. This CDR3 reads CASSFAGDQETQYF. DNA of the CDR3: TGTGCCAGCAGTTTCGCAGGGGACCAAGAGACCCAGTACTTC.

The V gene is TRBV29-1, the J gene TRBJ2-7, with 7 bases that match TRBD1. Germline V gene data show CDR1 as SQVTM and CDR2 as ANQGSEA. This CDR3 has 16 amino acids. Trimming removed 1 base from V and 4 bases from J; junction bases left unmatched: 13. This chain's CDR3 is CSVEGSRQGDGYEQYF. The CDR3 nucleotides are TGCAGCGTTGAAGGAAGTCGACAGGGTGACGGGTACGAGCAGTACTTC.